In this sample, the clone carrying this TCR beta chain turned up once. Genomic DNA, the template, was used for profiling of the TCR beta VDJ and CDR3. Using its own MiXCR run on the reads, TCRdb lists one record per CDR3 protein. The data contain approximately 190,000 distinct CDR3 sequences, more than 45% of them singletons. All patients picked for sequencing had shown, by flow cytometry, an expansion of CD8+CD57+ cells. The sample comes from a study of CD8+CD57+ T cells in acquired aplastic anemia. Trimming took 7 bases from V and 2 from J, leaving 5 bases between them. The CDR3 is made up of 12 amino acids. The germline CDR1 and CDR2 sequences are KGHDR and SFDVKD.

The rearrangement joins TRBV24-1 to TRBJ2-1; a weak D match, TRBD2 (5 bases). Source material: sorted CD4+, CD8+, or CD8+CD57+ T cells (not recorded which) from PBMCs. The source of this sequence is a human donor with aplastic anemia. CDR3 DNA: TGTGCCACCAGCGGGGCCTACAATGAGCAGTTCTTC. It is translated as CATSGAYNEQFF.